These T cell receptor beta chains were read from a single sample in a study of T cells in Graves' hyperthyroidism and ophthalmopathy. TCRdb reprocessed the multiplex PCR reads with MiXCR, giving one entry per CDR3 protein. The sample yields 540,000 or so distinct CDR3 sequences, around 42% seen once. Material: peripheral blood or thyroid tissue (not recorded which). These receptors came from an adult woman with Graves' disease, either hyperthyroidism or ophthalmopathy (not recorded which). The CDR3 runs from the conserved cysteine through the conserved F or W. Each record gives: CDR3 length, D gene, clone size, J gene, V gene, CDR3 DNA, CDR3 protein. The D gene is left open where the match is weak. A clone size is listed for some rows: how often the clone was seen (once, few, many), or a class if it is expanded.

CDR3 length: 15; D gene: NA; clone size: few; J gene: TRBJ2-7; V gene: TRBV29-1; CDR3 DNA: TGCAGCGTTGAAGATGGAGGGAGGCCTGCCTACGAGCAGTACTTC; CDR3 protein: CSVEDGGRPAYEQYF
CDR3 length: 13; D gene: NA; clone size: many; J gene: TRBJ1-1; V gene: TRBV20-1; CDR3 DNA: TGCAGTGCTAGTAGGGTTCTGGGCACTGAAGCTTTCTTT; CDR3 protein: CSASRVLGTEAFF
CDR3 length: 17; D gene: NA; clone size: NA; J gene: TRBJ1-6; V gene: TRBV9; CDR3 DNA: TGTGCCAGCAGCGCCTCGGACTTCCACTCCTATAATTCACCCCTCCACTTT; CDR3 protein: CASSASDFHSYNSPLHF
CDR3 length: 13; D gene: NA; clone size: many; J gene: TRBJ1-1; V gene: TRBV30; CDR3 DNA: TGTGCCTGGAGGGGAAGACAGTTCACTGAAGCTTTCTTT; CDR3 protein: CAWRGRQFTEAFF
CDR3 length: 12; D gene: NA; clone size: NA; J gene: TRBJ2-7; V gene: TRBV7-9; CDR3 DNA: TGTGCCAGCAGTTTAGAGACTAGCGAGCAGTACTTC; CDR3 protein: CASSLETSEQYF
CDR3 length: 19; D gene: TRBD2; clone size: many; J gene: TRBJ2-7; V gene: TRBV14; CDR3 DNA: TGTGCCAGCAGCCTGAAATTCGGACTAGCGGGAGGCATCTCCTACGAGCAGTACTTC; CDR3 protein: CASSLKFGLAGGISYEQYF
CDR3 length: 19; D gene: TRBD2; clone size: many; J gene: TRBJ2-5; V gene: TRBV4-1; CDR3 DNA: TGCGCCAGCAGCGGCAGGACTAGGGGAAGATGGCTTTCGCAAGAGACCCAGTACTTC; CDR3 protein: CASSGRTRGRWLSQETQYF
CDR3 length: 16; D gene: TRBD2; clone size: once; J gene: TRBJ2-1; V gene: TRBV7-9; CDR3 DNA: TGTGCCAGCAGCTTAGGTGGCGGGAGGTACTACAATGAGCAGTTCTTC; CDR3 protein: CASSLGGGRYYNEQFF
CDR3 length: 11; D gene: NA; clone size: NA; J gene: TRBJ2-7; V gene: TRBV29-1; CDR3 DNA: TGCAGCGTTGAAAAGGAACAGAAGCAGTACTTC; CDR3 protein: CSVEKEQKQYF
CDR3 length: 14; D gene: TRBD1; clone size: many; J gene: TRBJ1-6; V gene: TRBV10-3; CDR3 DNA: TGTGCCATCAGGAGGGGACAGGGAAATTCACCCCTCCACTTT; CDR3 protein: CAIRRGQGNSPLHF
CDR3 length: 14; D gene: NA; clone size: many; J gene: TRBJ1-2; V gene: TRBV12-3/TRBV12-4; CDR3 DNA: TGTGCCAGCAGTTTATACAGGGCTACCGATGGCTACACCTTC; CDR3 protein: CASSLYRATDGYTF
CDR3 length: 14; D gene: TRBD1; clone size: NA; J gene: TRBJ1-5; V gene: TRBV2; CDR3 DNA: TGTGCTAGTGAGGCAGGGGGCTTTAATCAGCCCCAGCATTTT; CDR3 protein: CASEAGGFNQPQHF
CDR3 length: 16; D gene: TRBD1; clone size: NA; J gene: TRBJ1-1; V gene: TRBV20-1; CDR3 DNA: TGCAGTGCAAGAACTCTAGCGGGACAGCAGAACACTGAAGCTTTCTTT; CDR3 protein: CSARTLAGQQNTEAFF
CDR3 length: 14; D gene: NA; clone size: many; J gene: TRBJ1-5; V gene: TRBV19; CDR3 DNA: TGTGCCACCCGGGAAGGGGGAGGCAATCAGCCCCAGCATTTT; CDR3 protein: CATREGGGNQPQHF
CDR3 length: 15; D gene: TRBD1; clone size: NA; J gene: TRBJ2-7; V gene: TRBV25-1; CDR3 DNA: TGTGCCAGCGTTGAGAGGGGGCCGCTGGCCTACGAGCAGTACTTC; CDR3 protein: CASVERGPLAYEQYF
CDR3 length: 14; D gene: NA; clone size: many; J gene: TRBJ2-2; V gene: TRBV20-1; CDR3 DNA: TGCAGTGCTAGGCGGGCCTACGATTCCGGGGAGCTGTTTTTT; CDR3 protein: CSARRAYDSGELFF
CDR3 length: 15; D gene: TRBD2; clone size: many; J gene: TRBJ2-5; V gene: TRBV5-5; CDR3 DNA: TGTGCCAGCTGCCCCCTCCGGGGGGGACAAGAGACCCAGTACTTC; CDR3 protein: CASCPLRGGQETQYF
CDR3 length: 15; D gene: TRBD1; clone size: NA; J gene: TRBJ1-4; V gene: TRBV6-5; CDR3 DNA: TGTGCCAGCAGTCCCACAGGGGGCCGAGGTGAAAAACTGTTTTTT; CDR3 protein: CASSPTGGRGEKLFF
CDR3 length: 14; D gene: NA; clone size: few; J gene: TRBJ2-1; V gene: TRBV10-3; CDR3 DNA: TGTGCCATCAGTGAGCGGGCGGTTGGCGGTGAGCAGTTCTTC; CDR3 protein: CAISERAVGGEQFF
CDR3 length: 13; D gene: NA; clone size: many; J gene: TRBJ2-5; V gene: TRBV5-1; CDR3 DNA: TGCGCCAGCACCCGTCGGAAAGGAGAGACCCAGTACTTC; CDR3 protein: CASTRRKGETQYF
CDR3 length: 17; D gene: NA; clone size: few; J gene: TRBJ2-5; V gene: TRBV7-9; CDR3 DNA: TGTGCCAGCAGCTTAGACGGAGTAGGGAGTCGTCAAGAGACCCAGTACTTC; CDR3 protein: CASSLDGVGSRQETQYF
CDR3 length: 15; D gene: NA; clone size: NA; J gene: TRBJ1-4; V gene: TRBV4-1; CDR3 DNA: TGCGCCAGCAGCTCCCCGGAGCGGGGGAGTGAAAAACTGTTTTTT; CDR3 protein: CASSSPERGSEKLFF
CDR3 length: 14; D gene: NA; clone size: NA; J gene: TRBJ2-6; V gene: TRBV11-2; CDR3 DNA: TGTGCCAGCAGCTCCGGTTTCGGGGCCAACGTCCTGACTTTC; CDR3 protein: CASSSGFGANVLTF
CDR3 length: 15; D gene: TRBD1; clone size: NA; J gene: TRBJ1-6; V gene: TRBV7-3; CDR3 DNA: TGTGCCAGCAGCCTCCGGGGACAGGGTAGTCAGCCCCTCCACTTT; CDR3 protein: CASSLRGQGSQPLHF
CDR3 length: 13; D gene: TRBD1; clone size: many; J gene: TRBJ1-2; V gene: TRBV6-2/TRBV6-3; CDR3 DNA: TGTGCCAGCAGACGAGGACAGGGTAATGGCTACACCTTC; CDR3 protein: CASRRGQGNGYTF
CDR3 length: 17; D gene: TRBD2; clone size: once; J gene: TRBJ2-5; V gene: TRBV12-3/TRBV12-4; CDR3 DNA: TGTGCCAGCAGCTACCTCGGGACTAGCGGGGCCCAAGAGACCCAGTACTTC; CDR3 protein: CASSYLGTSGAQETQYF
CDR3 length: 14; D gene: NA; clone size: few; J gene: TRBJ1-4; V gene: TRBV28; CDR3 DNA: TGTGCCAGCAGTTTAGCACAACCGGGTGAAAAACTGTTTTTT; CDR3 protein: CASSLAQPGEKLFF
CDR3 length: 12; D gene: NA; clone size: NA; J gene: TRBJ1-2; V gene: TRBV7-9; CDR3 DNA: TGTGCCAGCAGCTTTAACAGGGAGAGCTACACCTTC; CDR3 protein: CASSFNRESYTF
CDR3 length: 16; D gene: NA; clone size: NA; J gene: TRBJ1-2; V gene: TRBV7-2; CDR3 DNA: TGTGCCAGCAGCTTAGCGCTCACGGGGCGCGACTATGGCTACACCTTC; CDR3 protein: CASSLALTGRDYGYTF
CDR3 length: 14; D gene: TRBD1; clone size: few; J gene: TRBJ2-7; V gene: TRBV25-1; CDR3 DNA: TGTGCCAGCAGTGAAACCGGACAGGGCTACGAGCAGTACTTC; CDR3 protein: CASSETGQGYEQYF
CDR3 length: 15; D gene: NA; clone size: NA; J gene: TRBJ1-6; V gene: TRBV6-1; CDR3 DNA: TGTGCCAGCAGTGTCCCGGGACTGAATAATTCACCCCTCCACTTT; CDR3 protein: CASSVPGLNNSPLHF
CDR3 length: 17; D gene: NA; clone size: NA; J gene: TRBJ1-2; V gene: TRBV7-9; CDR3 DNA: TGTGCCAGCAGCTTCCTTGTGGTAGCGGACCAGAACTATGGCTACACCTTC; CDR3 protein: CASSFLVVADQNYGYTF
CDR3 length: 15; D gene: TRBD1; clone size: NA; J gene: TRBJ2-7; V gene: TRBV4-2; CDR3 DNA: TGTGCCAGCAGCCAAGACGTTGGACAGGGACACGAGCAGTACTTC; CDR3 protein: CASSQDVGQGHEQYF
CDR3 length: 12; D gene: NA; clone size: NA; J gene: TRBJ1-1; V gene: TRBV6-1; CDR3 DNA: TGTGCCTTTAGGACAATGAACACTGAAGCCTTCTTT; CDR3 protein: CAFRTMNTEAFF
CDR3 length: 14; D gene: NA; clone size: many; J gene: TRBJ1-2; V gene: TRBV10-3; CDR3 DNA: TGTGCCATCAGTTTAGACCCAAGTTACGGTGGCTACACCTTC; CDR3 protein: CAISLDPSYGGYTF
CDR3 length: 14; D gene: NA; clone size: many; J gene: TRBJ1-2; V gene: TRBV15; CDR3 DNA: TGTGCCACCAGCAGTAAGGGTTTGGGCTATGGCTACACCTTC; CDR3 protein: CATSSKGLGYGYTF
CDR3 length: 14; D gene: NA; clone size: NA; J gene: TRBJ2-2; V gene: TRBV2; CDR3 DNA: TGTGCCAGCACCATGTCCAGTAACACCGGGGAGCTGTTTTTT; CDR3 protein: CASTMSSNTGELFF
CDR3 length: 15; D gene: NA; clone size: few; J gene: TRBJ2-7; V gene: TRBV15; CDR3 DNA: TGTGCCACCAGCAGAGAGGCTGTGGGTAGTTACGAGCAGTACTTC; CDR3 protein: CATSREAVGSYEQYF
CDR3 length: 11; D gene: NA; clone size: NA; J gene: TRBJ1-1; V gene: TRBV20-1; CDR3 DNA: TGCAGTGCCCTAATGGGCGGGGGAGCTTTCTTT; CDR3 protein: CSALMGGGAFF
CDR3 length: 14; D gene: NA; clone size: NA; J gene: TRBJ2-6; V gene: TRBV20-1; CDR3 DNA: TGCAGTGCTCTGTATTGGTCTTGGGCCAACGTCCTGACTTTC; CDR3 protein: CSALYWSWANVLTF
CDR3 length: 13; D gene: NA; clone size: NA; J gene: TRBJ1-5; V gene: TRBV18; CDR3 DNA: TGTGCCAGCTCACCGGCAGGGAGTCAGCCCCAGCATTTT; CDR3 protein: CASSPAGSQPQHF
CDR3 length: 13; D gene: NA; clone size: many; J gene: TRBJ1-1; V gene: TRBV24-1; CDR3 DNA: TGTGCCACCAGTGATCCACCAGACACTGAAGCTTTCTTT; CDR3 protein: CATSDPPDTEAFF
CDR3 length: 15; D gene: TRBD1; clone size: many; J gene: TRBJ1-4; V gene: TRBV11-2; CDR3 DNA: TGTGCCAGCAGCTTCGGGACAGGACGGCATGAAAAACTGTTTTTT; CDR3 protein: CASSFGTGRHEKLFF
CDR3 length: 16; D gene: NA; clone size: many; J gene: TRBJ1-4; V gene: TRBV5-1; CDR3 DNA: TGCGCCAGCAGCCCCGGGACTGCCGGCCGAAATGAAAAACTGTTTTTT; CDR3 protein: CASSPGTAGRNEKLFF
CDR3 length: 12; D gene: NA; clone size: NA; J gene: TRBJ2-1; V gene: TRBV29-1; CDR3 DNA: TGCAGCTCCGCCCTAGGGTCGAATGAGCAGTTCTTC; CDR3 protein: CSSALGSNEQFF
CDR3 length: 15; D gene: NA; clone size: NA; J gene: TRBJ1-1; V gene: TRBV15; CDR3 DNA: TGTGCCACCAGCAGCTACCACAACGGGGACACTGAAGCTTTCTTT; CDR3 protein: CATSSYHNGDTEAFF
CDR3 length: 10; D gene: NA; clone size: few; J gene: TRBJ2-7; V gene: TRBV28; CDR3 DNA: TGTGCCAGCAGCAGGGCTGAGCAGTACTTC; CDR3 protein: CASSRAEQYF
CDR3 length: 13; D gene: NA; clone size: many; J gene: TRBJ1-2; V gene: TRBV7-2; CDR3 DNA: TGTGCCAGCAGCTCTGACAGGAGGAATGGCTACACCTTC; CDR3 protein: CASSSDRRNGYTF
CDR3 length: 13; D gene: TRBD1; clone size: NA; J gene: TRBJ2-7; V gene: TRBV10-3; CDR3 DNA: TGTGCCATCACCGGGACAGGGTGGAACGAGCAGTACTTC; CDR3 protein: CAITGTGWNEQYF